This TCR beta chain was observed in a study of blood T cell repertoires in COVID-19. In the study overall: Material from acute and convalescent COVID-19 was sourced from the United States, Italy and Spain. From T cells, B-cell-depleted T cells, or PBMCs came the material, which was cDNA or gDNA.

Germline-derived CDR1 and CDR2 are SNHLY and FYNNEI. V shed 6 bases and J 3 bases; nucleotides not matched to a gene: 8. This CDR3 region has 15 residues. Original analysis: Amplification from reference gene primers served as the basis for estimated nucleated cell counts. Generated by immunoSEQ multiplex PCR, the TCRdb table keeps only in-frame clones and is missing some. The D gene and trimming were derived from the DNA, and the V and J assignments and clone size from that table. This table holds some 110,000 clones, roughly 83% found once. The chain couples TRBV2 to TRBJ2-3; 8 nucleotides agree with TRBD1. This clonotype was obtained from a woman in her seventies with acute or convalescent COVID-19. The sequenced sample consisted of peripheral blood. CDR3 loop: CASRSGWTGTDTQYF. CDR3 in DNA: TGTGCCAGCAGGTCCGGTTGGACAGGGACAGATACGCAGTATTTT. The complete variable domain, with remaining parts taken from reference TRBV2 and TRBJ2-3, reads EPEVTQTPSHQVTQMGQEVILRCVPISNHLYFYWYRQILGQKVEFLVSFYNNEISEKSEIFDDQFSVERPDGSNFTLKIRSTKLEDSAMYFCASRSGWTGTDTQYFGPGTRLTVL.